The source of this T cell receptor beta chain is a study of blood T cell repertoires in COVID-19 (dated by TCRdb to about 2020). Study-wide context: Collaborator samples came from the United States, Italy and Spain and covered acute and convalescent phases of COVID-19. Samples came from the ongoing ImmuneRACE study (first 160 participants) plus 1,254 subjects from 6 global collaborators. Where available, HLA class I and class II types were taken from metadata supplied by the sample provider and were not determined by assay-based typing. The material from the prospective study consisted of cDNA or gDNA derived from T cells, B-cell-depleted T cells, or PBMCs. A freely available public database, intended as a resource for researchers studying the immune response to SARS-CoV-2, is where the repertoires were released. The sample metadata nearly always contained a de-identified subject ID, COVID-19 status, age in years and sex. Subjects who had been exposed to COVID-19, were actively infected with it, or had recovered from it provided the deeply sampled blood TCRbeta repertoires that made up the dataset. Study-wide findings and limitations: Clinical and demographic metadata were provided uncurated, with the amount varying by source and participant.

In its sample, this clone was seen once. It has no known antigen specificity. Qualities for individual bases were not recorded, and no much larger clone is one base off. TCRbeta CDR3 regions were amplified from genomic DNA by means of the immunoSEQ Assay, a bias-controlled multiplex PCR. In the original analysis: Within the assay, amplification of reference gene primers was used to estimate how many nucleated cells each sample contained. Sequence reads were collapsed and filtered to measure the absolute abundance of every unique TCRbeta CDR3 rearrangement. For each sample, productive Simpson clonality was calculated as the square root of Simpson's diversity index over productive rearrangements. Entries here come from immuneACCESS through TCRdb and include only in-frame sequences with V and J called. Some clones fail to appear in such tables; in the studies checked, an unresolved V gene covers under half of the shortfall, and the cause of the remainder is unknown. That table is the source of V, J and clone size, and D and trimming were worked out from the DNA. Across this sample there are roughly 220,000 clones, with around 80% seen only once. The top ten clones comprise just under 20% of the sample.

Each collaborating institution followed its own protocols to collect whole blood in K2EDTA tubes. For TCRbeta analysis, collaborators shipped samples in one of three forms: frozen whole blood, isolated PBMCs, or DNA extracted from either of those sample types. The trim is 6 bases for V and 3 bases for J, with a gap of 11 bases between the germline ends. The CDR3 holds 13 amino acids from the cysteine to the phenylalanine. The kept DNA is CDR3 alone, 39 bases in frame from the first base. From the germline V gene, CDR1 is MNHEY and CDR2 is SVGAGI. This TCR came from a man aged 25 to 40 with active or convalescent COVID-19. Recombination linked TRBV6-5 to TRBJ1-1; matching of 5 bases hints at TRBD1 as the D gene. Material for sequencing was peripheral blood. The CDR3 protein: CASSRQPYTEAFF. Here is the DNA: TGTGCCAGCAGCCGACAGCCCTACACTGAAGCTTTCTTT.